One and the same sample provided the 11 T cell receptor beta chains below, sequenced in a study of blood T cell repertoires in COVID-19. Method: immunoSEQ multiplex PCR; TCRdb's copy keeps in-frame clones and lacks some. This table holds under 300,000 clones, 80% to 90% found once. Sequencing was performed on PBMCs or T cells enriched from blood (not recorded which). All receptors come from a woman between 50 and 59 years old who had been exposed to COVID-19.

This chain connects TRBV15 to TRBJ1-3, with D hard to call. The CDR3 runs to 17 residues. Germline V lookup: CDR1 LNHNV, CDR2 YYDKDF (reference sequence). Trimming removed 5 bases at V and 4 bases at J, with 21 bases between. DNA for the CDR3: TGTGCCACCAGCGGTACACGGAGGACCCCTCTGGGAAACACCATATATTTT. Protein: CATSGTRRTPLGNTIYF.

The chain uses TRBV28 and TRBJ1-5, with D unclear. V was pared by 7 bases and J by 0 bases, with 13 bases between. This CDR3 is built from 15 residues. Germline CDR1 is MDHEN and CDR2 is SYDVKM. The CDR3 loop reads CASTGPSYSNQPQHF. The CDR3 DNA reads as TGTGCCAGCACAGGCCCTTCTTATAGCAATCAGCCCCAGCATTTT.

This clone turned up a few times. This chain uses TRBV2 with TRBJ1-5; 7 nucleotides match TRBD1. Germline V CDR1 and CDR2: SNHLY, FYNNEI. CDR3 length equals 18 residues. V was clipped by 0 bases and J by 7 bases; unmatched bases: 15. The CDR3 here is CASSEAGYRQGRGQPQHF. For the CDR3, the DNA is TGTGCCAGCAGTGAAGCGGGATACCGACAGGGTCGGGGGCAGCCCCAGCATTTT.

The chain is built from TRBV4-2 and TRBJ2-7; D possibly corresponds to TRBD2 (5 bases). Trimming pared 0 bases from V and 5 bases from J, leaving 11 bases between. Per the germline V gene, CDR1 is LGHNA and CDR2 is YNFKEQ. This CDR3 is 14 amino acids long. The CDR3, as DNA: TGTGCCAGCAGCCAAGATTGGGAGCAGGACGAGCAGTACTTC. Translated: CASSQDWEQDEQYF.

The chain links TRBV19 to TRBJ2-4; D call uncertain. The length of the CDR3 is 12 residues. Germline assignment: CDR1 LNHDA and CDR2 SQIVND (reference sequence). V dropped 1 base and J dropped 9 bases, with 7 bases sitting between them. In nucleotides, the CDR3 is TGTGCCAGTAGTATAGGGTTGAGCATTCAGTACTTC. Translation: CASSIGLSIQYF.

The rearrangement uses TRBV28 and TRBJ1-2; D is unclear. Germline CDR1 and CDR2: MDHEN and SYDVKM. This CDR3 is 14 amino acids long. The V end was cut by 4 bases, the J end by 5 bases, with 14 bases between. The CDR3 sequence: CASSSRRAWYGYTF. CDR3 sequence (DNA): TGTGCCAGCAGTTCCCGGAGGGCCTGGTATGGCTACACCTTC.

In its sample, this clone was seen once. This sequence joins TRBV19 and TRBJ2-7; 7 bases agree with TRBD2. This CDR3 is 14 amino acids long. Germline V gene sequence: CDR1 LNHDA, CDR2 SQIVND (reference sequence). J lost 3 bases, V lost 6 bases, and 8 bases had no gene match. The DNA of the CDR3 is TGTGCCAGTAGCAACTCCGGGAGGCTCTACGAGCAGTACTTC. Translating gives CASSNSGRLYEQYF.

The chain uses TRBV6-5 and TRBJ1-1; possibly TRBD1 for D (5 bases). Trimming took 3 bases from V and 6 from J, leaving 8 bases between them. Germline V gene data show CDR1 as MNHEY and CDR2 as SVGAGI. The CDR3 is 12 residues long. CDR3 sequence: CASSYQGAEAFF. The CDR3 DNA follows: TGTGCCAGCAGTTATCAGGGTGCTGAAGCTTTCTTT.

The chain joins TRBV3-1 (or the pseudogene TRBV3-2) to TRBJ2-1; TRBD1 matches 9 bases. In germline, CDR1 is LGHDT, CDR2 YNNKEL (reference sequence). This CDR3 is 12 amino acids long. V dropped 3 bases and J dropped 14; count of bases not matched to a gene: 5. CDR3: CASSQGQGREFF. CDR3 DNA sequence: TGTGCCAGCAGCCAGGGACAGGGAAGGGAGTTCTTC.

The rearrangement links TRBV7-2 to TRBJ1-5, with 7 bases lining up with TRBD1. The CDR3 is made up of 15 amino acids. V trimming: 1 base; J trimming: 2 bases; junction bases outside the gene matches: 2. Germline V gene lookup returns CDR1 SGHTA and CDR2 FQGNSA. The CDR3 nucleotides read TGTGCCAGCAGCTTAGTGGGGACAGGCAATCAGCCCCAGCATTTT. Translated: CASSLVGTGNQPQHF.

V gene TRBV6-5 combines with J gene TRBJ1-2, with D hard to call. Trimming removed 9 bases from V and 8 bases from J, with 19 bases in between. This CDR3 has 13 amino acids. CDR1 is MNHEY and CDR2 is SVGAGI in the germline V gene. The CDR3 sequence: CASTRPPRGGYTF. Written as DNA, the CDR3 is TGTGCCAGTACTCGACCCCCGCGGGGAGGCTACACCTTC.